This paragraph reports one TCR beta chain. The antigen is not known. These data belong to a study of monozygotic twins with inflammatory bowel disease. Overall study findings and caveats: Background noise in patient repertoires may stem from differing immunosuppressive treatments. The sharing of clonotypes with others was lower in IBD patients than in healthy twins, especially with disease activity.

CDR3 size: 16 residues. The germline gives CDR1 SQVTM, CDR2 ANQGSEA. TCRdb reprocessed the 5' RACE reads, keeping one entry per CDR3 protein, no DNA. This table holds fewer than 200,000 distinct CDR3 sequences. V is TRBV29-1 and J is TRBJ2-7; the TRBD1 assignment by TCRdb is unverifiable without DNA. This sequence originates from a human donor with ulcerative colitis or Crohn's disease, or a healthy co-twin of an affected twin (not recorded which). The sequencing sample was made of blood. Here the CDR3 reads CSALTLTGGLIYEQYF.